This T cell receptor beta chain was retrieved from a study of T cells in Graves' hyperthyroidism and ophthalmopathy. The V and J ends lost 6 bases and 4 bases, in that order; junction bases with no gene match: 8. Germline V gives CDR1 SGHRS, CDR2 YFSETQ. The CDR3 totals 16 residues. RNA transcripts were the template for amplifying TCR beta CDR3 regions. During a first-round RT-PCR of the TCR CDR3, the HTBI primer set was used. MiXCR, applied by TCRdb to the multiplex PCR reads, yields one record per CDR3 protein. The data show 600,000 to 800,000 distinct CDR3 sequences, with approximately 40% seen just once and 30% to 40% held by the top ten. Based on clinical symptoms, serum thyroxine and TRAb, thyroid ultrasound and orbital computed tomography, diagnoses were reached.

Input material: blood. V usage is TRBV5-1 and J usage is TRBJ2-2; TRBD1 aligns across 11 bases. The clonotype originates from a woman between 40 and 50 years old with Graves' hyperthyroidism. For the CDR3, the DNA is TGCGCCAGCACTACAGGACAGGGGGCCGGCACCGGGGAGCTGTTTTTT. It is translated as CASTTGQGAGTGELFF.